This TCR beta chain was identified in a study of multiple sclerosis patients with progressive multifocal leukoencephalopathy. Notes on the study in general: Expanded clones at PML onset predated and persisted through natalizumab therapy.

Documented time point: before natalizumab initiation. The T0 samples predate the first natalizumab infusion. A word on this clone: As yet, its antigen is unknown.

The germline V and J ends were trimmed by 5 bases and 1 base, with 14 bases remaining between them. The CDR3 is 15 amino acids. Germline V gene data show CDR1 as SGHTA and CDR2 as FQGNSA. Spiked into each PCR were synthetic inline TR CDR3 controls of all V-J pairings. Sequencing was performed with immunoSEQ multiplex PCR; in TCRdb, only in-frame clones are kept and a portion is missing. The sample lists around 30,000 clones, 89% occurring once. The rearrangement joins TRBV7-2 to TRBJ1-1; unclear D gene. The source material was PBMCs. The receptor comes from a human donor with multiple sclerosis. The CDR3 DNA follows: TGTGCCAGCAGCCGCCAGGTCACGCGGAACACTGAAGCTTTCTTT. Translation gives CASSRQVTRNTEAFF.